Detailed here is one T cell receptor beta chain. This entry belongs to a study of cytomegalovirus exposure and HLA in healthy donors. The V gene's germline CDR1 is SGDLS and CDR2 YYNGEE. The CDR3 consists of 16 residues. Deletions cut 0 bases from V and 0 bases from J, with 10 bases between. Assay used: immunoSEQ multiplex PCR; TCRdb lists only in-frame clones, some missing. The top ten clones hold over 3% of a sample with 30,000 to 40,000 clones, about 93% of them seen once. This chain connects TRBV9 to TRBJ2-1; maybe TRBD1 (6 bases). This clonotype originated in a man younger than 35 in good health and CMV-seronegative. Sequenced sample: PBMCs. The CDR3 here is CASSVGGGSSYNEQFF. The CDR3 coding sequence is TGTGCCAGCAGCGTAGGTGGGGGCAGCTCCTACAATGAGCAGTTCTTC. Combining the CDR3 with reference TRBV9 and TRBJ2-1 gives the whole variable domain DSGVTQTPKHLITATGQRVTLRCSPRSGDLSVYWYQQSLDQGLQFLIQYYNGEERAKGNILERFSAQQFPDLHSELNLSSLELGDSALYFCASSVGGGSSYNEQFFGPGTRLTVL.